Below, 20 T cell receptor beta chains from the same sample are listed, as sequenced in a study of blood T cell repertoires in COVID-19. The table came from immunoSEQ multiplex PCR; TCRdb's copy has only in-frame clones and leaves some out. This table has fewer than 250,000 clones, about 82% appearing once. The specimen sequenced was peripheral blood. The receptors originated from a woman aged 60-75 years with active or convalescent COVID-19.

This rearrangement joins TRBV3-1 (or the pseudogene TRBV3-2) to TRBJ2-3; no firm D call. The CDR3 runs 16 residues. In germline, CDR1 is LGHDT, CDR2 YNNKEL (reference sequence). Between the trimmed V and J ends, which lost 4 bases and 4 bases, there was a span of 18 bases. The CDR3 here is CASSPNSPSAADTQYF. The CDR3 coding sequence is TGTGCCAGCAGCCCAAACTCCCCTTCTGCGGCAGATACGCAGTATTTT.

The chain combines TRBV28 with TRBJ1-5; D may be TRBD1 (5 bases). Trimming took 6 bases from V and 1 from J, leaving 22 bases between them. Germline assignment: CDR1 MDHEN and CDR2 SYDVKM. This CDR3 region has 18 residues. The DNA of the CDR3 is TGTGCCAGCAGCCCACCCCCGAATTGGGGGGACAGCAATCAGCCCCAGCATTTT. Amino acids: CASSPPPNWGDSNQPQHF.

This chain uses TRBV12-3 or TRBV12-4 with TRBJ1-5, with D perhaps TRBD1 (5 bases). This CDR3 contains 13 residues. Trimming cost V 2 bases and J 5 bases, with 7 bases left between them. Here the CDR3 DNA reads TGTGCCAGCAGTTTATCCAGGGATCAGCCCCAGCATTTT. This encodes CASSLSRDQPQHF.

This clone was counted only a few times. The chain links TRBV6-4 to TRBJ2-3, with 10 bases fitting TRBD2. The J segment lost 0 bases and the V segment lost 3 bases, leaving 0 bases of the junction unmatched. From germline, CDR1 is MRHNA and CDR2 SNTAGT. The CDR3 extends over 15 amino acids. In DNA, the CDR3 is TGTGCCAGCAGTGAACTAGCGGGAAGCACAGATACGCAGTATTTT. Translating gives CASSELAGSTDTQYF.

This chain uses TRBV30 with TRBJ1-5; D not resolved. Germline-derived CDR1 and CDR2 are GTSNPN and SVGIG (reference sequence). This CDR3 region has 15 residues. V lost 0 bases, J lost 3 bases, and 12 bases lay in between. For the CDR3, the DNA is TGTGCCTGGAGTGTACGGCGGGGATCCAATCAGCCCCAGCATTTT. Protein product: CAWSVRRGSNQPQHF.

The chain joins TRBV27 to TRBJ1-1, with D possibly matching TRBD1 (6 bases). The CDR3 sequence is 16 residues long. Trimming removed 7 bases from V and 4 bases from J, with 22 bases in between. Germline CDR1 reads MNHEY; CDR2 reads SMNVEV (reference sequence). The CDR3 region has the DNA TGTGCCAGCACCCCCGGACCCAACAGGGCGGGCACTGAAGCTTTCTTT. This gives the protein CASTPGPNRAGTEAFF.

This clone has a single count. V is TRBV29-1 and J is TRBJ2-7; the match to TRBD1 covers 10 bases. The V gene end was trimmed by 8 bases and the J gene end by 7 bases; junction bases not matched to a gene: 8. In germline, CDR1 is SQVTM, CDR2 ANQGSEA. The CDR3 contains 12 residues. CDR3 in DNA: TGCAGCATGACCGGGACAGGGGTAGAGCAGTACTTC. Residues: CSMTGTGVEQYF.

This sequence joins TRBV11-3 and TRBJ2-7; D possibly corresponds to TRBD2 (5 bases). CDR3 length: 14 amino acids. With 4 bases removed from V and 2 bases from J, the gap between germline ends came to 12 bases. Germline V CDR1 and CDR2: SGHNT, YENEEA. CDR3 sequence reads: CASSYTSVPYEQYF. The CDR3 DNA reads TGTGCCAGCAGCTATACTAGTGTACCCTACGAGCAGTACTTC.

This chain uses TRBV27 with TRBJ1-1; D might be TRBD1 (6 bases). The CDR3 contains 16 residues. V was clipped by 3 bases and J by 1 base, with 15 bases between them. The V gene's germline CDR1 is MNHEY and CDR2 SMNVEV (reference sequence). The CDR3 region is CASSFTGPRGNTEAFF. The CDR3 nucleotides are TGTGCCAGCAGTTTCACAGGGCCTCGAGGGAACACTGAAGCTTTCTTT.

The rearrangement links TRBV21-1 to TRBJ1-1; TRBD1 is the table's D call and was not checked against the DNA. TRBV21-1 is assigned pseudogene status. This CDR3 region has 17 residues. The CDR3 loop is CASSRLGTAPTSTEAFF. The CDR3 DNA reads TGTGCCAGCAGCAGACTCGGGACAGCTCCGACGAGCACTGAAGCTTTCTTT.

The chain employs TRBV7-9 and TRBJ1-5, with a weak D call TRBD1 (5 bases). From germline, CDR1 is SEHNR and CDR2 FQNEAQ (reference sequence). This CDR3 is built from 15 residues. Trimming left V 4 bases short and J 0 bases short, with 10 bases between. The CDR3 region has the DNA TGTGCCAGCAGCTGGGGTGACAGTAGCAATCAGCCCCAGCATTTT. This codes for CASSWGDSSNQPQHF.

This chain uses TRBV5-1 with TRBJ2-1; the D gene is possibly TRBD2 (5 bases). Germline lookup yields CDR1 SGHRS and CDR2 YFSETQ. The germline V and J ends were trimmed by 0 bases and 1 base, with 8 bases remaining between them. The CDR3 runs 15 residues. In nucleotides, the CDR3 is TGCGCCAGCAGCTTGGCCCAGCGGTCCTACAATGAGCAGTTCTTC. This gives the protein CASSLAQRSYNEQFF.

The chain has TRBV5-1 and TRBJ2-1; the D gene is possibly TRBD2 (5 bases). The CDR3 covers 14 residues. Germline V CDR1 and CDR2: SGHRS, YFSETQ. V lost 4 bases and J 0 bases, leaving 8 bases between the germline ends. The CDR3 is CASSATSSYNEQFF. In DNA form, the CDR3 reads TGCGCCAGCAGCGCAACTAGCTCCTACAATGAGCAGTTCTTC.

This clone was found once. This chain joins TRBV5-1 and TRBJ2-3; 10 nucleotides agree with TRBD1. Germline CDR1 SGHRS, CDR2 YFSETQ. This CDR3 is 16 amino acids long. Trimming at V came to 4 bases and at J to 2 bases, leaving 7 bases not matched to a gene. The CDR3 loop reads CASSPEDRGYTDTQYF. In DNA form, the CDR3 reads TGCGCCAGCAGCCCTGAGGACAGGGGGTACACAGATACGCAGTATTTT.

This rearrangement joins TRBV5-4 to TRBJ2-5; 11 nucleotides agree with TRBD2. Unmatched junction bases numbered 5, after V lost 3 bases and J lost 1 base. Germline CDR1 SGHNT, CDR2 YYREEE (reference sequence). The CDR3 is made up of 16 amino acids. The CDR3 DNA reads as TGTGCCAGCAGCTCCCCTAGCGGGGGGTCCCAAGAGACCCAGTACTTC. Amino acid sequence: CASSSPSGGSQETQYF. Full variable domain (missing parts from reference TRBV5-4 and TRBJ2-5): ETGVTQSPTHLIKTRGQQVTLRCSSQSGHNTVSWYQQALGQGPQFIFQYYREEENGRGNFPPRFSGLQFPNYSSELNVNALELDDSALYLCASSSPSGGSQETQYFGPGTRLLVL.

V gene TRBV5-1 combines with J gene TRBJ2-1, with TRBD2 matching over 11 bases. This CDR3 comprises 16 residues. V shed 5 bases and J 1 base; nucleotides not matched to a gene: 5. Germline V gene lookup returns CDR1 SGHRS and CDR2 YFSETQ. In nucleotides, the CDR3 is TGCGCCAGCAGTTCCGGGACTAGCGGTTCCTACAATGAGCAGTTCTTC. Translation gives CASSSGTSGSYNEQFF.

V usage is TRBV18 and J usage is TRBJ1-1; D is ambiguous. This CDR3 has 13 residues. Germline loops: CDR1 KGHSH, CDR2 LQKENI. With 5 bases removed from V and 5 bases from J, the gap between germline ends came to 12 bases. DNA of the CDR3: TGTGCCAGCTCAGCGGAATGGAAGACTGAAGCTTTCTTT. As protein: CASSAEWKTEAFF.

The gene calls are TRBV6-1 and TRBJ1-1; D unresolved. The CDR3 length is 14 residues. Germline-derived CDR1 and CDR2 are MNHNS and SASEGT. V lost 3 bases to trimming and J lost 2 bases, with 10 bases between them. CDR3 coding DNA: TGTGCCAGCAGTGATAGTTTAGAAAACACTGAAGCTTTCTTT. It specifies CASSDSLENTEAFF.

The CDR3 region has the DNA TGTGCCAGCAGCTTGTATACTGAAGCTTTCTTT. Translating gives CASSLYTEAFF. This sequence joins TRBV5-8 and TRBJ1-1, with D unresolved. V gave up 1 base and J gave up 5 bases, with 3 bases separating them. CDR1 and CDR2 (germline): SGHTS, YDEGEE. This CDR3 region has 11 residues.

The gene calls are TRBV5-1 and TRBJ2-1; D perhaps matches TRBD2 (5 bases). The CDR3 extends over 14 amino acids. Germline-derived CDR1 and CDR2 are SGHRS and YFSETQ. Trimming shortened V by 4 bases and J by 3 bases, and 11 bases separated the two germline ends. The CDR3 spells CASSLGVNYNEQFF. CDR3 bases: TGCGCCAGCAGCCTCGGGGTAAACTACAATGAGCAGTTCTTC.